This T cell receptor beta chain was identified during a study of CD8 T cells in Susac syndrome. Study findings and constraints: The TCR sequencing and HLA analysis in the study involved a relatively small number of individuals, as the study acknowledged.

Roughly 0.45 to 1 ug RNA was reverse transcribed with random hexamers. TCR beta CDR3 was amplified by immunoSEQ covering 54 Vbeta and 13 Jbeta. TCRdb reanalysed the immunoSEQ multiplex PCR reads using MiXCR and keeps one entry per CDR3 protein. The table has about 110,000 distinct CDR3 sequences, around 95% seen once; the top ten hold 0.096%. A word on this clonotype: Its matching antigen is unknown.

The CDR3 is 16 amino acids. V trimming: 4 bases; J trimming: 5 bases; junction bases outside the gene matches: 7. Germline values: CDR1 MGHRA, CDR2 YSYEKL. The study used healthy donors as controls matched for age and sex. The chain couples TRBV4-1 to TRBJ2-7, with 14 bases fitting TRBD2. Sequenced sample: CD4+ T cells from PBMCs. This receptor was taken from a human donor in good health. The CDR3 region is CASSPPTSGRGDEQYF. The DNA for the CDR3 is TGCGCCAGCAGCCCTCCGACTAGCGGGAGGGGAGACGAGCAGTACTTC.